Below, 20 T cell receptor beta chains from the same sample are listed, as sequenced in a study of shared clonotypes between healthy human individuals (dated by TCRdb to the early 2020s). The library relied on the immunoSEQ multiplex PCR assay. In TCRdb, the immuneACCESS table is reduced to in-frame sequences with V and J assigned. These tables do not hold every clone; where another copy was compared, an unresolved V gene accounts for under half, and the others remain unexplained. Present in this sample are about 1.5 million clones, 98% of which were seen just once. Of the sample, roughly 0.45% is held by the ten largest clones. Source material: naive CD4+ T cells sorted from blood. This specimen's cell subset or site label, interpreted: CD45RA+ positively selected. The source is a man under 40 in good health.

The V and J genes are TRBV28 and TRBJ2-7, with D tentatively TRBD1 (6 bases). The germline V and J ends were trimmed by 5 bases and 2 bases, with 10 bases remaining between them. The CDR3 is made up of 13 amino acids. Germline loops: CDR1 MDHEN, CDR2 SYDVKM. CDR3: CASSDRPPYEQYF. For the CDR3, the DNA is TGTGCCAGCAGTGACAGGCCCCCCTACGAGCAGTACTTC. Full variable domain (missing parts from reference TRBV28 and TRBJ2-7): DVKVTQSSRYLVKRTGEKVFLECVQDMDHENMFWYRQDPGLGLRLIYFSYDVKMKEKGDIPEGYSVSREKKERFSLILESASTNQTSMYLCASSDRPPYEQYFGPGTRLTVT.

The J gene is TRBJ2-5, the V gene TRBV10-3; the D is unclear. The V end was cut by 3 bases, the J end by 2 bases, with 7 bases between. The length of the CDR3 is 13 residues. Germline CDR1 ENHRY, CDR2 SYGVKD. The CDR3 protein is CAISDSPQETQYF. The CDR3, as DNA: TGTGCCATCAGTGATTCCCCACAAGAGACCCAGTACTTC.

This clone appeared a single time. J is TRBJ2-1 and V is TRBV6-4; 7 bases line up with TRBD2. The CDR3 covers 18 residues. The V gene end was trimmed by 3 bases and the J gene end by 3 bases; junction bases not matched to a gene: 14. Germline V gives CDR1 MRHNA, CDR2 SNTAGT. This CDR3 reads CASSEGSIAGEIYNEQFF. The CDR3 DNA follows: TGTGCCAGCAGTGAGGGGTCCATTGCGGGGGAGATCTACAATGAGCAGTTCTTC.

The chain links TRBV2 to TRBJ2-1; possible D gene TRBD2, 5 bases. CDR3 size: 13 residues. Germline-derived CDR1 and CDR2 are SNHLY and FYNNEI. Deletions cut 9 bases from V and 2 bases from J, with 11 bases between. CDR3 coding DNA: TGTGCCAGTACTAGTTTTCCCTACAATGAGCAGTTCTTC. This gives the protein CASTSFPYNEQFF.

The V and J genes are TRBV6-1 and TRBJ2-7; tentatively, D is TRBD1 or TRBD2 (6 bases each). From germline, CDR1 is MNHNS and CDR2 SASEGT. V was clipped by 7 bases and J by 0 bases, with 13 bases between them. This CDR3 contains 14 residues. CDR3 region: CASTEGGTSYEQYF. For the CDR3, the DNA is TGTGCCAGCACCGAAGGGGGGACCTCCTACGAGCAGTACTTC.

This sequence joins TRBV19 and TRBJ2-6; D is unclear. Between the trimmed V and J ends, which lost 7 bases and 1 base, there was a span of 11 bases. Per the germline V gene, CDR1 is LNHDA and CDR2 is SQIVND (reference sequence). This CDR3 has 15 amino acids. The CDR3 DNA sequence: TGTGCCAGTATGCTATTGGTGTCTGGGGCCAACGTCCTGACTTTC. Translated, it gives CASMLLVSGANVLTF.

V and J are TRBV5-4 and TRBJ1-2; D uncertain. V dropped 2 bases and J dropped 9 bases, with 14 bases sitting between them. This CDR3 has 13 residues. Germline V CDR1 and CDR2: SGHNT, YYREEE (reference sequence). This chain's CDR3 is CASSFPVTGSYTF. CDR3 DNA sequence: TGTGCCAGCAGCTTCCCGGTCACCGGGAGCTACACCTTC.

A single count supports this clone. The V gene is TRBV2, the J gene TRBJ1-5, with D unresolved. V was cut by 6 bases and J by 2 bases, with 11 bases left in between. Germline-derived CDR1 and CDR2 are SNHLY and FYNNEI. This CDR3 contains 14 residues. CDR3: CASSLRGRNQPQHF. The CDR3 DNA sequence: TGTGCCAGCAGCCTCCGGGGTCGCAATCAGCCCCAGCATTTT.

In its sample, this clone was seen once. DNA of the CDR3: TGTGCCAGCAGCGTAACGACCCGGGGAGGTCAGGCCGGGGAGCTGTTTTTT. Translating it yields CASSVTTRGGQAGELFF. The chain links TRBV9 to TRBJ2-2; possibly TRBD2 for D (6 bases). CDR1 is SGDLS and CDR2 is YYNGEE in the germline V gene. The ends were cut back, 1 base at V and 6 bases at J, with 19 bases in the middle. This CDR3 has 17 residues. The whole variable domain, remainder taken from reference TRBV9 and TRBJ2-2, is DSGVTQTPKHLITATGQRVTLRCSPRSGDLSVYWYQQSLDQGLQFLIQYYNGEERAKGNILERFSAQQFPDLHSELNLSSLELGDSALYFCASSVTTRGGQAGELFFGEGSRLTVL.

The chain carries TRBV6-5 and TRBJ2-5, with a weak D call TRBD2 (5 bases). Looked up from germline, CDR1 is MNHEY and CDR2 is SVGAGI. Trimming cost V 6 bases and J 7 bases, with 15 bases left between them. The CDR3 runs 13 residues. CDR3 DNA sequence: TGTGCCAGCAGCCCTATTACCGGAGGGACCCAGTACTTC. Translating it yields CASSPITGGTQYF.

This clone appeared a single time. The rearrangement joins TRBV4-3 to TRBJ2-1; 9 bases map to TRBD2. The CDR3 has 14 amino acids. Unmatched junction bases numbered 7, after V lost 4 bases and J lost 9 bases. Per germline, CDR1 LGHNA and CDR2 YSLEER. The CDR3 coding sequence is TGCGCCAGCAGCCGAGCGGGAGGACGAAGTGAGCAGTTCTTC. This codes for CASSRAGGRSEQFF.

V usage is TRBV18 and J usage is TRBJ2-5; the D gene is possibly TRBD2 (5 bases). The CDR3 runs 14 residues. V lost 9 bases and J 2 bases, leaving 16 bases between the germline ends. From germline, CDR1 is KGHSH and CDR2 LQKENI. The CDR3: CASHVYRDQETQYF. CDR3 nucleotide sequence: TGTGCCAGTCACGTCTACCGGGATCAAGAGACCCAGTACTTC.

The V call is TRBV6-5, the J call TRBJ1-6, with 7 bases aligning to TRBD1. V lost 6 bases and J lost 4; bases outside the gene matches: 6. This CDR3 is built from 15 residues. Looked up from germline, CDR1 is MNHEY and CDR2 is SVGAGI. CDR3 DNA sequence: TGTGCCAGCAGCCGCGACAGGGTATATAATTCACCCCTCCACTTT. Translated, it gives CASSRDRVYNSPLHF.

The chain uses TRBV14 and TRBJ2-1; 8 positions agree with TRBD1. V lost 3 bases, J lost 10 bases, and 11 bases stayed unmatched. This CDR3 has 15 amino acids. CDR1 SGHDN and CDR2 FVKESK come from the germline V gene. The DNA of the CDR3 is TGTGCCAGCAGCCACAGGGGGCTGGGTCTCGGGGAGCAGTTCTTC. Translating it yields CASSHRGLGLGEQFF.

The chain couples TRBV5-6 to TRBJ1-1; D gene uncertain. CDR3 length: 13 residues. V lost 2 bases, J lost 1 base, and 6 bases lay in between. In germline, CDR1 is SGHDT, CDR2 YYEEEE. CDR3: CASSFRRNTEAFF. In DNA form, the CDR3 reads TGTGCCAGCAGCTTTCGACGGAACACTGAAGCTTTCTTT.

CDR3 region: CAWRSGLAKNIQYF. For the CDR3, the DNA is TGTGCCTGGAGATCAGGGCTAGCCAAAAACATTCAGTACTTC. The chain has TRBV30 and TRBJ2-4; TRBD1 might be the D (5 bases). V dropped 3 bases and J dropped 0 bases, with 9 bases sitting between them. CDR1 GTSNPN and CDR2 SVGIG come from the germline V gene (reference sequence). This CDR3 spans 14 amino acids.

The V call is TRBV19, the J call TRBJ2-1; tentative D call: TRBD2 (5 bases). The CDR3 contains 12 residues. Germline V gives CDR1 LNHDA, CDR2 SQIVND (reference sequence). V was cut by 3 bases and J by 9 bases, with 9 bases left in between. CDR3 sequence reads: CASSMIASEQFF. CDR3 in DNA: TGTGCCAGTAGTATGATAGCGAGTGAGCAGTTCTTC.

CDR3 sequence: CASSPPSGTTDTQYF. The DNA for the CDR3 is TGTGCCAGCAGTCCCCCAAGCGGGACCACAGATACGCAGTATTTT. V and J are TRBV6-5 and TRBJ2-3, with 7 bases matching TRBD2. The CDR3 sequence is 15 residues long. Germline CDR1 reads MNHEY; CDR2 reads SVGAGI. The trim removed 5 bases at V and 2 bases at J, leaving 7 bases unmatched.

The V and J genes are TRBV7-2 and TRBJ1-5; D possibly corresponds to TRBD1 (5 bases). CDR3 length: 15 amino acids. The V and J ends lost 5 bases and 2 bases respectively, with 13 bases between them. CDR1 and CDR2 (germline): SGHTA, FQGNSA. The CDR3 here is CASSRGDFGNQPQHF. The DNA of the CDR3 is TGTGCCAGCAGCCGCGGGGACTTCGGCAATCAGCCCCAGCATTTT.

The chain employs TRBV7-2 and TRBJ1-2, with D possibly matching TRBD1 (5 bases). Trimming took 1 base from V and 4 from J, leaving 10 bases between them. The length of the CDR3 is 14 residues. CDR1 is SGHTA, CDR2 FQGNSA, per germline. The CDR3 sequence: CASSLGGGSYGYTF. The CDR3 DNA is TGTGCCAGCAGCTTAGGCGGGGGATCCTATGGCTACACCTTC.